These 15 T cell receptor beta chains came from one sample sequenced in a study of T cell repertoires in cytomegalovirus infection. Using its own MiXCR run on the reads, TCRdb lists one record per CDR3 protein. The top ten hold around 45% of the sample, which has hundreds of thousands of distinct CDR3 sequences, 40% to 50% seen once. No antigen has been identified for these receptors. The specimen comprised cultured PBMCs, sampled from culture after CMV antigen stimulation. The receptors come from a human donor in good health (CMV status not recorded). Some clones in this sample may be carry-over from other donors' samples.

This rearrangement joins TRBV20-1 to TRBJ2-7; D possibly corresponds to TRBD2 (7 bases). The germline gives CDR1 DFQATT, CDR2 SNEGSKA (reference sequence). V shed 5 bases and J shed 3 bases, with 23 bases lying between them. The CDR3 covers 16 residues. CDR3 bases: TGCAGTGCTTCACCCCAGGCGGCGGGGGCGTACTACGAGCAGTACTTC. Translation gives CSASPQAAGAYYEQYF.

The chain combines TRBV6-8 with TRBJ2-1; no firm D call. There are 12 residues in the CDR3. The germline V gene has CDR1 MNHGY and CDR2 SAAAGT. The V end lost 6 bases, the J end lost 9 bases, and 12 bases lay between the germline ends. The CDR3 loop is CASSRLGSEQFF. The CDR3 DNA sequence: TGTGCCAGCAGCAGATTAGGCAGTGAGCAGTTCTTC.

V is TRBV6-5 and J is TRBJ1-6, with D unresolved. This CDR3 has 18 residues. Trimming shortened V by 0 bases and J by 7 bases, and 19 bases separated the two germline ends. Germline values: CDR1 MNHEY, CDR2 SVGAGI. Here the CDR3 DNA reads TGTGCCAGCAGTTACTCCCGGACCTCGGCCAGCCTGAATTCACCCCTCCACTTT. Amino acids: CASSYSRTSASLNSPLHF.

In regard to this clonotype: Here the CDR3 omits its conserved ending phenylalanine or tryptophan, so a read error is the likely source. The chain has TRBV7-6 and TRBJ2-3; TRBD1 is a possible D gene (6 bases). This CDR3 is built from 17 residues. Trimming stripped 4 bases from V and 2 bases from J, with 19 bases between. Germline CDR1 and CDR2: SGHVS and FNYEAQ. For the CDR3, the DNA is TGTGCCAGCAGCTCGGCCCACAGGGCGCGTTTCACAGATACGCAGTATTGT. This sequence encodes CASSSAHRARFTDTQYC.

The chain employs TRBV7-6 and TRBJ2-5; 9 bases are a match to TRBD1. J gave up 1 base and V 5 bases, and 11 bases lay outside the gene matches. This CDR3 has 17 residues. Germline V gene lookup returns CDR1 SGHVS and CDR2 FNYEAQ. The CDR3 region is CASSPSRDRAAQETQYF. CDR3 DNA sequence: TGTGCCAGCAGCCCCAGCCGGGACAGGGCGGCCCAAGAGACCCAGTACTTC. The complete variable domain, with remaining parts taken from reference TRBV7-6 and TRBJ2-5, reads GAGVSQSPRYKVTKRGQDVALRCDPISGHVSLYWYRQALGQGPEFLTYFNYEAQQDKSGLPNDRFSAERPEGSISTLTIQRTEQRDSAMYRCASSPSRDRAAQETQYFGPGTRLLVL.

This clonotype has more than one count but fewer than ten. V and J are TRBV7-6 and TRBJ2-2; the D is unclear. This CDR3 contains 15 residues. Trimming cost V 5 bases and J 2 bases, with 12 bases left between them. CDR1 is SGHVS, CDR2 FNYEAQ, per germline. CDR3 loop: CASSQGRSNTGELFF. The CDR3 bases are TGTGCCAGCAGCCAAGGGCGGAGTAACACCGGGGAGCTGTTTTTT. The full variable domain, its missing parts supplied by reference TRBV7-6 and TRBJ2-2, is GAGVSQSPRYKVTKRGQDVALRCDPISGHVSLYWYRQALGQGPEFLTYFNYEAQQDKSGLPNDRFSAERPEGSISTLTIQRTEQRDSAMYRCASSQGRSNTGELFFGEGSRLTVL.

This clonotype came up a few times. The V and J genes are TRBV12-3 or TRBV12-4 and TRBJ1-4, with a tentative D call TRBD1 (6 bases). Trimming left V 4 bases short and J 0 bases short, with 9 bases between. The CDR3 runs to 15 residues. CDR3 nucleotide sequence: TGTGCCAGCAGTTCCCACAGGGCAACTAATGAAAAACTGTTTTTT. Translating gives CASSSHRATNEKLFF.

V is TRBV12-3 or TRBV12-4 and J is TRBJ1-1; no clear D. The CDR3 has 14 amino acids. The V end lost 6 bases, the J end lost 6 bases, and 17 bases lay between the germline ends. The CDR3 nucleotides read TGTGCCAGCAGCGCCACTGTAGCCGGATCTGAAGCTTTCTTT. Translating gives CASSATVAGSEAFF.

The V call is TRBV6-5, the J call TRBJ2-2; unclear D gene. The V gene's germline CDR1 is MNHEY and CDR2 SVGAGI. With 8 bases removed from V and 0 bases from J, the gap between germline ends came to 16 bases. The CDR3 length is 16 residues. The CDR3 protein is CASAKLKASNTGELFF. In DNA form, the CDR3 reads TGTGCCAGCGCAAAACTAAAGGCGTCGAACACCGGGGAGCTGTTTTTT.

This chain joins TRBV20-1 and TRBJ2-1, with D maybe TRBD2 (6 bases). The germline V gene has CDR1 DFQATT and CDR2 SNEGSKA (reference sequence). V was clipped by 8 bases and J by 6 bases, with 8 bases between them. There are 10 residues in the CDR3. CDR3 bases: TGCAGTACCGGGGGCAATGAGCAGTTCTTC. Translating gives CSTGGNEQFF.

This clonotype was observed a handful of times. The chain employs TRBV11-3 and TRBJ1-1; D unresolved. CDR3 length equals 15 residues. The ends were cut back, 8 bases at V and 5 bases at J, with 21 bases in the middle. Looked up from germline, CDR1 is SGHNT and CDR2 is YENEEA. The CDR3 loop reads CASSRSQSKWTEAFF. CDR3 coding DNA: TGTGCCAGCTCGCGGAGCCAGTCGAAGTGGACTGAAGCTTTCTTT.

This chain joins TRBV20-1 and TRBJ2-2, with D possibly matching TRBD2 (5 bases). This CDR3 region has 15 residues. V lost 6 bases, J lost 1 base, and 15 bases lay in between. CDR1 DFQATT and CDR2 SNEGSKA come from the germline V gene (reference sequence). In DNA, the CDR3 is TGCAGTGCCAAGTCGGGGAAAGTGAACACCGGGGAGCTGTTTTTT. It translates to CSAKSGKVNTGELFF.

V and J are TRBV6-6 and TRBJ2-3, with 8 bases lining up with TRBD2. Per germline, CDR1 MNHNY and CDR2 SVGAGI (reference sequence). V lost 5 bases, J lost 3 bases, and 10 bases stayed unmatched. The CDR3 runs to 16 residues. As DNA, the CDR3 is TGTGCCAGCAGTGACCACGGGGGGGTGCAGACAGATACGCAGTATTTT. Translated: CASSDHGGVQTDTQYF.

This clonotype was observed a handful of times. The gene calls are TRBV7-2 and TRBJ2-3; 7 bases line up with TRBD2. CDR3 length equals 14 residues. Germline V gives CDR1 SGHTA, CDR2 FQGNSA. J was trimmed by 4 bases and V by 5 bases; bases with no gene match: 6. This CDR3 reads CASSPGGGADTQYF. CDR3 DNA: TGTGCCAGCAGCCCTGGGGGAGGGGCAGATACGCAGTATTTT.

This chain uses TRBV30 with TRBJ1-5; tentatively, D is TRBD1 (6 bases). CDR1 and CDR2 from the germline V gene are GTSNPN and SVGIG (reference sequence). The CDR3 extends over 13 amino acids. V was clipped by 5 bases and J by 6 bases, with 14 bases between them. The CDR3 spells CAWALGAGQPQHF. CDR3 DNA sequence: TGTGCCTGGGCCCTGGGGGCGGGTCAGCCCCAGCATTTT.